This record concerns one T cell receptor (beta chain) sequence. It lacks a known antigen. No much larger clone exists at a distance of one base, and base qualities are not known. The donors were healthy, HIV-negative adults who had no recently reported acute infections or vaccinations. Only Caucasian adults living in Nashville, Tennessee, USA were represented among the donors. CD4+ T cells were enriched by magnetic negative selection, after which naive cells were positively selected on CD45RA and the negative fraction was taken as the memory subset. After blood collection by leukapheresis, PBMCs were isolated using Ficoll-Histopaque density gradient centrifugation and then cryopreserved in the vapor phase of liquid nitrogen. Analytical flow cytometry was used to check the purity and quantity of every magnetically sorted T cell population. Genomic DNA was isolated from every sorted fraction and measured by UV absorbance on a Nanodrop 2000c.

The data stem from a study of shared clonotypes between healthy human individuals (dated by TCRdb to 2020 to 2022). Background for the entire study: The cohort comprised two women and a few men aged 18 to 49 years. For each donor, CD4 naive and CD4 memory were each given three plates, CD8 naive was given two plates, and CD8 memory was given one plate. To estimate repertoire size and how much clonotypes are shared between individuals, the study performed deep sequencing of blood TCR repertoires from roughly five healthy adults. Libraries were prepared and TCR repertoires were sequenced by different laboratories using diverse techniques, in order to increase sequencing depth and limit assay-specific biases. Each donor's leukapheresis produced roughly between roughly 0.94 and 9.5 billion PBMCs.

Using the deep immunoSEQ assay, TCR CDR3 regions were amplified from genomic DNA by multiplex PCR. Genomic DNA extracted from each cell subset was distributed evenly over all wells of several immunoSEQ 96-well plates, and each plate served as one replicate. For sorted subsets, roughly 200 ng of genomic DNA, equivalent to around 31,000 T cell genomes, went into each replicate PCR. Purified libraries were quantified with a Qubit 3.0 fluorometer, sized on a Bioanalyzer 2100, and re-quantified with the KAPA Library Quantification kit. Each immunoSEQ 96-well plate was sequenced on its own single-read 150-cycle Illumina NextSeq 550 flow cell. In the paper's pipeline: Because the immunoSEQ output included only junctional sequences and no quality scores, the filtering could not be the same as the filtering used for full-length reads. Sequences were annotated with PyIR, a Python wrapper for IgBLAST v1.9, using IMGT germline references to assign V/J genes and CDR3. Reads with weak V/J assignments (E-value above 1e-6), missing CDR3, stop codons, out-of-frame junctions, or ambiguous translated residues were removed. A V3J clonotype was defined by an identical inferred V gene, J gene, and CDR3 amino acid sequence. The percentage overlap between two repertoires was calculated by dividing the number of shared unique clonotypes by the size of the smaller repertoire. Repertoire richness was assessed with RTK rarefaction, the Chao1 estimator, and Recon v2.1 estimates of unobserved clonotypes. Generation probabilities were computed with OLGA for all TCRbeta clonotypes obtained by the gDNA method from several donors. TCRdb took this table from immuneACCESS and kept in-frame rearrangements with V and J called. Such tables lack part of the clones; where checked against another copy, unresolved V genes explain under half of the gap, and the rest is unexplained. The V and J calls and clone size are taken from that table; D and trimming were inferred from the DNA. The sample table contains millions of clones; only one count was recorded for 85% to 95% of them. Together, the top ten hold over 0.12% of the sample.

The paper as a whole reports these results and caveats: Incomplete sequencing was indicated by rarefaction of sorted-subset datasets, despite the large sequencing depth. Clonotypes shared by all four sorted-subset donors showed higher generation probabilities than non-shared clonotypes. Estimated clonotype richness was generally larger for naive than for memory subsets. Based on pairwise subsampling, the degree of clonotype sharing among donors was expected to be affected by sequencing depth. The small number of donors limited the genetic and exposure-history diversity represented. Sampling was restricted to blood, and TCR repertoires in tissue are likely to differ from TCR repertoires in blood. When several donors were compared, the shared fraction of clonotypes was 5% to 6.5% for naive CD4, around 3.6% for naive CD8, 2% to 2.5% for memory CD4, and less than 0.45% for memory CD8.

The sequenced material came from naive CD4+ T cells sorted from blood. The cell subset or site label here, explained by the study, means: CD45RA+ positively selected. This receptor was taken from a man between 18 and 35 years old in good health.

The nucleotides are TGTGCCATCAGTGGGGGCGGGACGGAGAACCAAGAGACCCAGTACTTC. It encodes CAISGGGTENQETQYF. The chain employs TRBV10-3 and TRBJ2-5; a tentative D match to TRBD2 spans 6 bases. The CDR3 starts with the cysteine, ends with the phenylalanine, and has 16 residues. The retained sequence is limited to the CDR3, 48 bases, with the frame set at the first base. The germline V gene supplies CDR1 ENHRY and CDR2 SYGVKD. V is cut by 4 bases and J by 0 bases, and the space between the germline ends is 15 bases.